This T cell receptor beta chain was obtained from a study of T cell clonality in common variable immunodeficiency. In its sample, this clone was seen many times. Its antigen is undetermined. The CDR3 end falls 3 residues outside the read, so it is completed with the germline J gene. The CDR3 contains 14 residues. Trimming took 2 bases from V and 7 from J, leaving 9 bases between them. From germline, CDR1 is SGHTA and CDR2 FQGTGA. Sequencing input was equivalent genomic DNA from CVID and controls. The data were produced by immunoSEQ multiplex PCR, yet TCRdb's version contains in-frame clones alone and is incomplete. The specimen has approximately 81,000 clones, none found just once. Findings and caveats of the study: Common variable immunodeficiency TCR beta sequences reportedly had fewer deletions and N-nucleotide insertions. The cause of increased CVID clonality remains unclear without subpopulation sequencing.

Sequenced material: peripheral blood mononuclear cells. This chain links TRBV7-3 with TRBJ1-6; D may be TRBD1 (6 bases). This clonotype was obtained from a person aged 18 to 75 in good health. The covered CDR3 bases are TGTGCCAGCAGCTTACAGGGGAGGAATTCACCC. It specifies CASSLQGRNSP. The complete CDR3 reads CASSLQGRNSPLHF.